This T cell receptor (beta chain) was found in a study of shared clonotypes between healthy human individuals. In the study overall: Donors, aged 18 to 49, were a couple of women and a few men. There were three CD4 naive, three CD4 memory, two CD8 naive and one CD8 memory plates per donor.

Recent vaccinations or acute infections were absent in the healthy HIV-negative adult donors. Assay: immunoSEQ multiplex PCR; the TCRdb copy retains only in-frame clones and omits some. The sample has about 1.1 million clones; 75% to 85% are singletons. The CDR3 totals 11 residues. The germline V gene encodes CDR1 SNHLY and CDR2 FYNNEI. Trimming removed 6 bases from V and 5 bases from J, with 8 bases in between. Sequencing was done on a sample of memory CD4+ T cells from PBMCs. Described subset: CD45RA-negative fraction. The chain uses TRBV2 and TRBJ2-7; weak D call: TRBD1 (6 bases). The clonotype comes from a man in his late teens or twenties in good health. Some clones in this sample may be carry-over from other donors' samples. The CDR3 DNA sequence: TGTGCCAGCAGACAGGGTCACGAGCAGTACTTC. Translating it yields CASRQGHEQYF.